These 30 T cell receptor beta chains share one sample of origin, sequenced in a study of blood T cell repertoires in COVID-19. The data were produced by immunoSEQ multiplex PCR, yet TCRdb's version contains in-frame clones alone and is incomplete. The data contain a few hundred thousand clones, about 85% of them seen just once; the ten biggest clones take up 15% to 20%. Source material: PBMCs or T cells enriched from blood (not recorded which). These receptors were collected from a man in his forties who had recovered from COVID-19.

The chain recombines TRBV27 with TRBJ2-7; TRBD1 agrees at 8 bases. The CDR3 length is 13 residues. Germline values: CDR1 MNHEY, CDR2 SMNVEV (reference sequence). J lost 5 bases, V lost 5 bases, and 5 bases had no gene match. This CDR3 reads CASSLDRVHEQYF. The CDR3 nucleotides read TGTGCCAGCAGTCTGGACAGGGTACACGAGCAGTACTTC.

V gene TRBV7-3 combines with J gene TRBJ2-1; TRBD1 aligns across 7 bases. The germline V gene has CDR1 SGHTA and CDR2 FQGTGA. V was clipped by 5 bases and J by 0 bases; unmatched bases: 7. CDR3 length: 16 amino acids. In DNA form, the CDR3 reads TGTGCCAGCAGCCGGACAGGTACTGTCTCCTACAATGAGCAGTTCTTC. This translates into CASSRTGTVSYNEQFF.

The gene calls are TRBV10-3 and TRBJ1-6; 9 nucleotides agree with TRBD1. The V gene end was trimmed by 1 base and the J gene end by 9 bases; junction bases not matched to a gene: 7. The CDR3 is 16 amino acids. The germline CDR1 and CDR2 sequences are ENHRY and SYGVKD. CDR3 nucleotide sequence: TGTGCCATCAGTGAGTTCCGGGACAGGGTGAGTTCACCCCTCCACTTT. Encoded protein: CAISEFRDRVSSPLHF.

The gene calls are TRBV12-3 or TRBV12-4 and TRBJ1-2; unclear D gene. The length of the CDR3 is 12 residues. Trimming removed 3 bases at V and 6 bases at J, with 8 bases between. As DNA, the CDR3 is TGTGCCAGCAGTTTGGTTCGGGATGGCTACACCTTC. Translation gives CASSLVRDGYTF.

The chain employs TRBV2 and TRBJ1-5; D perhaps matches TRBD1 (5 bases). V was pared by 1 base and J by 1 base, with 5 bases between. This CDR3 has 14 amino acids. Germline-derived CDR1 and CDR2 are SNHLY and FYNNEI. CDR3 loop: CASSEGQSNQPQHF. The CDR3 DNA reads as TGTGCCAGCAGTGAAGGACAGAGCAATCAGCCCCAGCATTTT. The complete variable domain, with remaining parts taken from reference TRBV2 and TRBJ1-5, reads EPEVTQTPSHQVTQMGQEVILRCVPISNHLYFYWYRQILGQKVEFLVSFYNNEISEKSEIFDDQFSVERPDGSNFTLKIRSTKLEDSAMYFCASSEGQSNQPQHFGDGTRLSIL.

The CDR3 reads CAWSLTRNEQFF. The CDR3 nucleotides are TGTGCCTGGAGTCTCACGCGTAATGAGCAGTTCTTC. The rearrangement uses TRBV30 and TRBJ2-1; D not certain. Deletions cut 2 bases from V and 7 bases from J, with 9 bases between. Looked up from germline, CDR1 is GTSNPN and CDR2 is SVGIG (reference sequence). The CDR3 sequence is 12 residues long.

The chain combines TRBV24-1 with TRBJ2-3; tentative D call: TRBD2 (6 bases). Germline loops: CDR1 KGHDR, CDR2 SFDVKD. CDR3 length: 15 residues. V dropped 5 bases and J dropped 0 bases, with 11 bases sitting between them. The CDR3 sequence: CATSVGAGSTDTQYF. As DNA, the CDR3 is TGTGCCACCAGTGTGGGAGCGGGCAGCACAGATACGCAGTATTTT.

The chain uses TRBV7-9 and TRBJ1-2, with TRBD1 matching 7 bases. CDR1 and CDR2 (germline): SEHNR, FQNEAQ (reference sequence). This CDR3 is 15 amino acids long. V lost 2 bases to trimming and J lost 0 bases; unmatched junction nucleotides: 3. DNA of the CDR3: TGTGCCAGCAGCTTAAGCCAGGGGGCTAACTATGGCTACACCTTC. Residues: CASSLSQGANYGYTF.

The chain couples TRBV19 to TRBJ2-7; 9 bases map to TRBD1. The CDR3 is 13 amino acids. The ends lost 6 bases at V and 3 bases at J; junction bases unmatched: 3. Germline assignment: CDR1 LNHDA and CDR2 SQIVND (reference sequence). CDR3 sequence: CASSLGQGYEQYF. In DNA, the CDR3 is TGTGCCAGTAGCCTGGGACAGGGCTACGAGCAGTACTTC.

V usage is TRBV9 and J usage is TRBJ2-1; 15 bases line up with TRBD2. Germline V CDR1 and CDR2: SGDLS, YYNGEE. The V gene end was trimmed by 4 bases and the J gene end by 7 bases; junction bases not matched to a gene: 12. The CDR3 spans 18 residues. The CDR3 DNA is TGTGCCAGCAGCCCTCTCCCGGGACTAGCGGGAGGTGGAAATGAGCAGTTCTTC. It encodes CASSPLPGLAGGGNEQFF.

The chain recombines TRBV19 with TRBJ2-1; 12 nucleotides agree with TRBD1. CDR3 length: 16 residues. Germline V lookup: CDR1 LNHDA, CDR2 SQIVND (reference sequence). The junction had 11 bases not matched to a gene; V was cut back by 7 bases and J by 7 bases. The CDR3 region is CASNGGGTGGRNEQFF. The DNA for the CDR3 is TGTGCCAGTAACGGAGGGGGGACAGGGGGCCGGAATGAGCAGTTCTTC.

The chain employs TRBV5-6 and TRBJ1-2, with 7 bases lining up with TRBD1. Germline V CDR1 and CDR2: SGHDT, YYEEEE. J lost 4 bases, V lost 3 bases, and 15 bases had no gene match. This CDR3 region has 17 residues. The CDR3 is CASSSWGHDRVGYGYTF. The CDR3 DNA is TGTGCCAGCAGCTCTTGGGGGCATGACAGGGTTGGCTATGGCTACACCTTC.

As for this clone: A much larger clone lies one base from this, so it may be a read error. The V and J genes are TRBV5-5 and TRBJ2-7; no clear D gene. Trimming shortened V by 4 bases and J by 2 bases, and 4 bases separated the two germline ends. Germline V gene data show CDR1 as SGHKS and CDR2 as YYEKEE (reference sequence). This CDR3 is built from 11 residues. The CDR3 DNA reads TGTGCCAGCAGCATCGCCTACGAGCAGTACTTC. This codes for CASSIAYEQYF.

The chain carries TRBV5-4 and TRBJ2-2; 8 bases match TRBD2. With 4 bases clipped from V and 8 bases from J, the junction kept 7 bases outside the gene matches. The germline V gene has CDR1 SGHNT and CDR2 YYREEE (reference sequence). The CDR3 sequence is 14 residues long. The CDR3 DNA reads TGTGCCAGCAGCGGGGAAAGCGGGAGTGGGGAGCTGTTTTTT. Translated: CASSGESGSGELFF.

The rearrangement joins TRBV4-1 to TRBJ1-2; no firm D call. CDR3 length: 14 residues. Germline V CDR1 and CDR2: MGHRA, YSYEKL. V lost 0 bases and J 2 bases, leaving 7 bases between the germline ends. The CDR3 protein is CASSQEPQNYGYTF. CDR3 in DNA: TGCGCCAGCAGCCAAGAACCACAAAACTATGGCTACACCTTC.

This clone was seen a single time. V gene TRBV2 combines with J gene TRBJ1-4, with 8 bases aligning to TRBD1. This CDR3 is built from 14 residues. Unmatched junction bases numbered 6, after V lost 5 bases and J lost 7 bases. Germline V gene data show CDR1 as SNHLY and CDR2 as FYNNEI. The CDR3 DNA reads TGTGCCAGCAGTACCGACAGGGGCGGTGAAAAACTGTTTTTT. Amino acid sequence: CASSTDRGGEKLFF.

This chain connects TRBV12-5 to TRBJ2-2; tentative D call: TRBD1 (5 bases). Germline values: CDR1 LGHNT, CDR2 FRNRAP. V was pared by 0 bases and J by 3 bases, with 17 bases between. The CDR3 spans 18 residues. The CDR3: CASGLVGWQGAHTGELFF. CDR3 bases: TGTGCTAGTGGTTTGGTAGGCTGGCAGGGTGCGCACACCGGGGAGCTGTTTTTT.

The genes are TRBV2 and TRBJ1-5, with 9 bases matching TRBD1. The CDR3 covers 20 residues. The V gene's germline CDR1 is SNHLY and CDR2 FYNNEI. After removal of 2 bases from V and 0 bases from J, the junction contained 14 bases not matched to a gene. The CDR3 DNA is TGTGCCAGCAGTGAATGGCCCCCCGGGACAGGGATAAATAGCAATCAGCCCCAGCATTTT. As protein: CASSEWPPGTGINSNQPQHF.

CDR3 sequence: CASSYSTGVFGGYTF. In DNA, the CDR3 is TGTGCCAGCAGTTACTCGACAGGGGTCTTTGGTGGCTACACCTTC. The chain recombines TRBV6-2 or TRBV6-3 with TRBJ1-2; 8 bases fit TRBD1. From germline, CDR1 is MNHEY and CDR2 SVGEGT. This CDR3 has 15 residues. J lost 7 bases, V lost 0 bases, and 7 bases had no gene match.

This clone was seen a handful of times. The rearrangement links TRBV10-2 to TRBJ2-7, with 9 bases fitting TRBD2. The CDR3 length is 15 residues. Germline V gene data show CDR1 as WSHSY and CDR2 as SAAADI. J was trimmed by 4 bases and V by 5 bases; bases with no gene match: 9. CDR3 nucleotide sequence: TGCGCCAGCAGTCCTATAGCGGGAGATCGGTACGAGCAGTACTTC. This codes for CASSPIAGDRYEQYF.

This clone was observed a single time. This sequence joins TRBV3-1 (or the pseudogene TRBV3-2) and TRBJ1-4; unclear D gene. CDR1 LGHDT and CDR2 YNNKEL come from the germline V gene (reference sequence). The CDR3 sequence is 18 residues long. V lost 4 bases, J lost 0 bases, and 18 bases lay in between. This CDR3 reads CASSLQTDYLATNEKLFF. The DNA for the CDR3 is TGTGCCAGCAGCCTTCAAACGGACTACCTGGCAACTAATGAAAAACTGTTTTTT.

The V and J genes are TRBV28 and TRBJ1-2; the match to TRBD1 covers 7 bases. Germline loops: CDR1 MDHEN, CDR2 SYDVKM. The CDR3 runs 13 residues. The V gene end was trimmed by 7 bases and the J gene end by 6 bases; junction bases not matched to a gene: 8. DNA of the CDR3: TGTGCCAGCACCACAGGGGACGGAAATGGCTACACCTTC. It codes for CASTTGDGNGYTF.

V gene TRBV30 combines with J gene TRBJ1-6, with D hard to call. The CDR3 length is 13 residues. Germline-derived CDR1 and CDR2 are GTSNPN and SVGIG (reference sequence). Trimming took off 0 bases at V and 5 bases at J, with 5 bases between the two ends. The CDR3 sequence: CAWSVADNSPLHF. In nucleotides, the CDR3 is TGTGCCTGGAGTGTCGCGGATAATTCACCCCTCCACTTT.

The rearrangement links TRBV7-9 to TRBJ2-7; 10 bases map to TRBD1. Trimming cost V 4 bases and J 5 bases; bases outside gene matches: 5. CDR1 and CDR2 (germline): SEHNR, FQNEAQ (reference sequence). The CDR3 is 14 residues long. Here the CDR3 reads CASSSDRGTDEQYF. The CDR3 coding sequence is TGTGCCAGCAGCTCGGACAGGGGGACGGACGAGCAGTACTTC.

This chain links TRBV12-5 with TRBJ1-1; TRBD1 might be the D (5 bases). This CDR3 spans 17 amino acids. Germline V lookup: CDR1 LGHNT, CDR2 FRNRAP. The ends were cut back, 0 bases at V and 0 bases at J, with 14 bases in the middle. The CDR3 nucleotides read TGTGCTAGTGGTTTGGTAAATTCGGAGGGGTTGAACACTGAAGCTTTCTTT. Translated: CASGLVNSEGLNTEAFF.

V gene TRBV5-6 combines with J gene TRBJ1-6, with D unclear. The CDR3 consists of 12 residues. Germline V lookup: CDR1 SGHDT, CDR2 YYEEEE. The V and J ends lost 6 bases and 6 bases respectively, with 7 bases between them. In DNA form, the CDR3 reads TGTGCCAGCACCACATCTAATTCACCCCTCCACTTT. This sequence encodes CASTTSNSPLHF.

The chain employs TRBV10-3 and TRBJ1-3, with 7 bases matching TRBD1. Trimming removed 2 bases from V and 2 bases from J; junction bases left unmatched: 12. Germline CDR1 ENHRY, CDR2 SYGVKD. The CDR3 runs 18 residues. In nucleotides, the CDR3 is TGTGCCATCAGTGAGCGCTGGGACAGATCGAGCCCTGGAAACACCATATATTTT. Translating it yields CAISERWDRSSPGNTIYF.

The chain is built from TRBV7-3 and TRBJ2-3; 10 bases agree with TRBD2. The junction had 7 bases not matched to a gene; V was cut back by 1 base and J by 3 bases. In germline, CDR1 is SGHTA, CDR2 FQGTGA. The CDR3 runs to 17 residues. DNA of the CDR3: TGTGCCAGCAGCTTAAAGCCTAGCGGGAGCGAGACAGATACGCAGTATTTT. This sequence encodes CASSLKPSGSETDTQYF.

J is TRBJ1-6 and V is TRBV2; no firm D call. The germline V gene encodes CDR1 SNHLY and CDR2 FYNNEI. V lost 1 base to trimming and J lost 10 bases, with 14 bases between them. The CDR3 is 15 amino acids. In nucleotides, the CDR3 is TGTGCCAGCAGTGAAGAAGGACTTCAGACCTCACCCCTCCACTTT. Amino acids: CASSEEGLQTSPLHF.

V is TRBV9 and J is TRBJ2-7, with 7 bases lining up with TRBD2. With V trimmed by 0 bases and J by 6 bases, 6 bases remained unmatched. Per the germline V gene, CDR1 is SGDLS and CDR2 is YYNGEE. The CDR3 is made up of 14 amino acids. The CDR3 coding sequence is TGTGCCAGCAGCGTAGGCCGGACTAGGAGCGAGCAGTACTTC. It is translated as CASSVGRTRSEQYF.